This entry concerns a single T cell receptor beta chain. These data come from a study of blood T cell repertoires in COVID-19. The overall study: PBMCs, B-cell-depleted T cells, or T cells provided the cDNA or gDNA that made up the material.

As originally analysed: Estimates of nucleated cell counts were drawn from the amplification of reference gene primers. The table came from immunoSEQ multiplex PCR; TCRdb's copy has only in-frame clones and leaves some out. V and J calls and clone size are given by that table; D and trimming were obtained from the DNA. The data contain about 44,000 clones, about 80% of them singletons. Trimming pared 10 bases from V and 4 bases from J, leaving 14 bases between. Germline V gene sequence: CDR1 MNHEY, CDR2 SVGAGI. The CDR3 runs to 13 residues. The TCR was taken from a human donor in a cohort sampled during active COVID-19. The chain carries TRBV6-5 and TRBJ2-1; D may be TRBD1 (6 bases). Sequencing input: peripheral blood. This CDR3 is CATARGGYNEQFF. The CDR3 DNA reads as TGTGCCACCGCCAGGGGCGGATACAATGAGCAGTTCTTC.